These T cell receptor beta chains were read from a single sample in a study of blood T cells in healthy people across ages. TCRdb called the 5' RACE reads again in MiXCR, with one record for every CDR3 protein. The sample has about 970,000 distinct CDR3 sequences; just over 50% are singletons. Source material: blood. Every receptor here comes from a woman in her sixties or seventies in good health. Each CDR3 is given with its conserved first and last residue. D genes are given only for firm matches. A row's size may be missing; if present it is once, few, many or a size class.

V gene	J gene	D gene	CDR3 length	clone size	CDR3 DNA	CDR3 protein
TRBV27	TRBJ2-7	NA	13	NA	TGTGCCAGCAGGGACTCAAGGGACTACGAGCAGTACTTC	CASRDSRDYEQYF
TRBV6-2/TRBV6-3	TRBJ2-7	NA	16	NA	TGTGCCAGCAGTTCAAGACTGCTATTGGCCTACAATGAGCAGTACTTC	CASSSRLLLAYNEQYF
TRBV7-3	TRBJ2-3	TRBD2	14	NA	TGTGCCAGCAGCTCCCGGCGGGGGACGGATACGCAGTATTTT	CASSSRRGTDTQYF
TRBV28	TRBJ2-7	TRBD1	15	NA	TGTGCCAGCATGACCTTTGGACAGGGAGATTTCGAGCAGTACTTC	CASMTFGQGDFEQYF
TRBV20-1	TRBJ2-4	NA	13	NA	TGCAGTGCTAGAGATTCAGGGAAAAACATTCAGTACTTC	CSARDSGKNIQYF
TRBV6-6	TRBJ2-1	NA	13	NA	TGTGCCAGCAGTTCCAGGGAAGGGACTGAGCAGTTCTTC	CASSSREGTEQFF
TRBV5-1	TRBJ1-2	NA	14	once	TGCGCCAGCAGCTTCCCCGGAGTGGCGGGTGGCTACACCTTC	CASSFPGVAGGYTF
TRBV20-1	TRBJ2-7	TRBD1	17	NA	TGCAGTGCTAGAGACCTCGGGACAGGGGGCTCCTACAATGAGCAGTACTTC	CSARDLGTGGSYNEQYF
TRBV29-1	TRBJ1-4	NA	12	NA	TGCAGCGCTAGGGAGTTAGGTGAAAAACTGTTTTTT	CSARELGEKLFF
TRBV2	TRBJ1-6	NA	12	few	TGTGCCAGCAGGCAGGGGCATTCACCCCTCCACTTT	CASRQGHSPLHF
TRBV20-1	TRBJ1-1	NA	15	NA	TGCAGTACAAGGGGAGGGAGGGTGTTGAACACTGAAGCTTTCTTT	CSTRGGRVLNTEAFF
TRBV10-1	TRBJ2-3	TRBD1	16	NA	TGCGCCAGCAGTGACGGGCAGGGGGTTAGCACAGATACGCAGTATTTT	CASSDGQGVSTDTQYF
TRBV3-1	TRBJ2-7	NA	15	NA	TGTGCCAGCAGCCCTGGGGTAGCGTACTCCTACGAGCAGTACTTC	CASSPGVAYSYEQYF
TRBV6-2/TRBV6-3	TRBJ2-6	NA	16	NA	TGTGCCAGCAGTTACCCCCGAAGAACTGGGGCCAACGTCCTGACTTTC	CASSYPRRTGANVLTF
TRBV7-8	TRBJ2-6	NA	16	NA	TGTGCCAGCAGCCTTCGGACAAGCTCTGGGGCCAACGTCCTGACTTTC	CASSLRTSSGANVLTF
TRBV19	TRBJ1-6	NA	14	NA	TGTGCCAGCGGGCAGGTCCCCAATAATTCACCCCTCCACTTT	CASGQVPNNSPLHF
TRBV6-1	TRBJ2-4	NA	13	few	TGTGCCAGCAGTGAGCCCCGGTGGGACATTCAGTACTTC	CASSEPRWDIQYF
TRBV10-2	TRBJ2-1	NA	16	NA	TGCGCCAGCAGCTTCCCTCCTAGCGTGAGCTACAATGAGCAGTTCTTC	CASSFPPSVSYNEQFF
TRBV24-1	TRBJ1-1	NA	13	once	TGTGCCACCAGTGATCGAACAGGGCTGGAAGCTTTCTTT	CATSDRTGLEAFF
TRBV20-1	TRBJ2-7	TRBD2	15	NA	TGCAGTGCTAGAGGGAATAGCGGGAAGAACTACGAGCAGTACTTC	CSARGNSGKNYEQYF
TRBV28	TRBJ1-2	NA	16	NA	TGTGCCAGCACCCCCCTCTGGGGGGCATTGGACTATGGCTACACCTTC	CASTPLWGALDYGYTF
TRBV6-2/TRBV6-3	TRBJ1-2	TRBD1	15	NA	TGTGCCAGCAGATCGACAGGGTCGAGGTACTATGGCTACACCTTC	CASRSTGSRYYGYTF
TRBV7-2	TRBJ2-1	NA	16	NA	TGTGCCAGCAGCCCCTCCGGAAGGGGGTTGCGGAATGAGCAGTTCTTC	CASSPSGRGLRNEQFF
TRBV29-1	TRBJ2-1	NA	12	few	TGCAGCGTAATACACCGATACAATGAGCAGTTCTTC	CSVIHRYNEQFF
TRBV4-1	TRBJ2-7	NA	13	many	TGCGCCAGCAGCCAAGAAGGATATTTGGAGCAGTACTTC	CASSQEGYLEQYF
TRBV20-1	TRBJ2-1	TRBD2	14	NA	TGCAGTGCTGAGGACGGGAGGGGTTGCAATGAGCAGTTCTTC	CSAEDGRGCNEQFF
TRBV7-2	TRBJ1-1	NA	14	NA	TGTGCCAGCAGCCCCAGCACCAGGAGCACTGAAGCTTTCTTT	CASSPSTRSTEAFF
TRBV6-2/TRBV6-3	TRBJ2-1	NA	13	few	TGTGCCAGCAGTGCGACAGGAAACAATGAGCAGTTCTTC	CASSATGNNEQFF
TRBV24-1	TRBJ2-2	NA	15	NA	TGTGCCACCGGTCTAGTGGACAGTTACACCGGGGAGCTGTTTTTT	CATGLVDSYTGELFF
TRBV6-2/TRBV6-3	TRBJ2-3	TRBD2	15	NA	TGTGCCAGCAGACCAGGACTAGCGTGGACAGATACGCAGTATTTT	CASRPGLAWTDTQYF
TRBV7-2	TRBJ2-1	NA	15	NA	TGTGCCAGCAGACCCCAGGGGACCCCATACAATGAGCAGTTCTTC	CASRPQGTPYNEQFF
TRBV10-3	TRBJ2-3	NA	16	few	TGTGCCATCAGTGAATCAAGAACAACTAGCACAGATACGCAGTATTTT	CAISESRTTSTDTQYF
TRBV7-9	TRBJ2-1	NA	13	few	TGTGCCAGCAGCTTAACTACCATCGATGAGCAGTTCTTC	CASSLTTIDEQFF
TRBV2	TRBJ2-3	NA	14	NA	TGTGCCAGCTCTAGAGAATCGAGCACAGATACGCAGTATTTT	CASSRESSTDTQYF
TRBV10-3	TRBJ1-4	NA	17	once	TGTGCCATCAGTGACCTACCGGGACGGGGATTAAATGAAAAACTGTTTTTT	CAISDLPGRGLNEKLFF
TRBV20-1	TRBJ1-2	NA	14	NA	TGCAGTGCTAGAGGGCGACAGGAGAACTGTGGCTACACCTTC	CSARGRQENCGYTF
TRBV20-1	TRBJ2-5	TRBD2	14	NA	TGCAGTGCTAGAGTTGGCGGGAGGGGAGAGACCCAGTACTTC	CSARVGGRGETQYF
TRBV6-5	TRBJ2-6	NA	15	NA	TGTGCCAGCAGTTACGGCGGGTTGTGGGCCAACGTCCTGACTTTC	CASSYGGLWANVLTF
TRBV28	TRBJ2-5	NA	15	NA	TGTGCCAGCAGTTTAAAGGGTTGGTTCGAAGAGACCCAGTACTTC	CASSLKGWFEETQYF
TRBV15	TRBJ2-5	NA	17	few	TGTGCCACCAGCAGAGATGAAGTAGGGGCCGGTGGAGAGACCCAGTACTTC	CATSRDEVGAGGETQYF
TRBV12-3/TRBV12-4	TRBJ2-7	TRBD2	15	NA	TGTGCCAGCAGTTTAGCGGGGGGGGTAGCAAACGAGCAGTACTTC	CASSLAGGVANEQYF
TRBV12-3/TRBV12-4	TRBJ2-1	NA	13	NA	TGTGCCAGCAGTTTAGTAGCTGCCAATGAGCAGTTCTTC	CASSLVAANEQFF
TRBV5-6	TRBJ1-5	NA	16	NA	TGTGCCAGCAGCTCCCTCCGGGACGGGGACAATCAGCCCCAGCATTTT	CASSSLRDGDNQPQHF
TRBV7-2	TRBJ2-5	NA	15	once	TGTGCCAGCTCCCGAGCCCGAGGAGATCAAGAGACCCAGTACTTC	CASSRARGDQETQYF
TRBV27	TRBJ2-4	NA	12	NA	TGTGCCAGCCGAGGGGGGGGGAACATTCAGTACTTC	CASRGGGNIQYF
TRBV6-4	TRBJ1-2	NA	17	NA	TGTGCCAGCAGGCGTTCGCGCCGTTGGGTACACGGCTATGGCTACACCTTC	CASRRSRRWVHGYGYTF